Listed here are 10 T cell receptor beta chains from one sample, sequenced in a study of T cell responses to AZD1222 COVID-19 vaccine. TCRdb keeps only in-frame clones here, not all; method: immunoSEQ multiplex PCR. In the table there are 110,000 to 150,000 clones, 70% to 90% of which are singletons. The material sequenced was peripheral blood, taken on day 0 of AZD1222 vaccination. The receptors come from an adult in good health.

The V call is TRBV28, the J call TRBJ2-2; no clear D. V shed 5 bases and J shed 6 bases, with 16 bases lying between them. The CDR3 has 15 amino acids. Germline V gives CDR1 MDHEN, CDR2 SYDVKM. CDR3 in amino acids: CASSPVSRISGELFF. CDR3 DNA: TGTGCCAGCAGTCCCGTTAGCAGGATTTCCGGGGAGCTGTTTTTT.

The rearrangement joins TRBV5-1 to TRBJ1-1; 10 bases align to TRBD1. The CDR3 has 16 residues. The germline CDR1 and CDR2 sequences are SGHRS and YFSETQ. The junction had 9 bases not matched to a gene; V was cut back by 4 bases and J by 3 bases. The CDR3 DNA reads TGCGCCAGCAGCCCAGATCCTGGACAGGGGGACACTGAAGCTTTCTTT. This gives the protein CASSPDPGQGDTEAFF.

The V gene is TRBV10-2, the J gene TRBJ1-4, with a weak D call TRBD1 (6 bases). V was cut by 2 bases and J by 6 bases, with 10 bases left in between. Germline CDR1 WSHSY, CDR2 SAAADI. The CDR3 consists of 14 residues. The CDR3 protein is CASSEIGGYEKLFF. The CDR3 region has the DNA TGCGCCAGCAGTGAGATAGGGGGGTATGAAAAACTGTTTTTT.

In this sample, this clone is medium-sized (0.01 to 0.1%). The V call is TRBV2, the J call TRBJ2-1, with D possibly TRBD1 on 6 matching bases. Germline CDR1 is SNHLY and CDR2 is FYNNEI. There are 18 residues in the CDR3. V lost 8 bases and J lost 0, with 23 bases in between. CDR3 region: CASLLGASPRGSYNEQFF. The DNA of the CDR3 is TGTGCCAGCCTTTTGGGAGCTAGCCCCAGGGGCTCCTACAATGAGCAGTTCTTC.

The gene calls are TRBV19 and TRBJ2-5; D gene unclear. Germline CDR1 is LNHDA and CDR2 is SQIVND (reference sequence). The V end lost 5 bases, the J end lost 0 bases, and 13 bases lay between the germline ends. The CDR3 loop spans 15 amino acids. The CDR3 loop reads CASSQGHLYQETQYF. As DNA, the CDR3 is TGTGCCAGTAGTCAAGGTCATTTGTACCAAGAGACCCAGTACTTC.

About this clone: The sample has other DNA sequences that encode this CDR3 too. The V gene is TRBV27, the J gene TRBJ2-2; 12 nucleotides match TRBD2. The V segment lost 6 bases and the J segment 4 bases; nucleotides outside the gene matches: 0. From germline, CDR1 is MNHEY and CDR2 SMNVEV (reference sequence). The CDR3 is 14 residues long. CDR3 sequence (DNA): TGTGCCAGCAGACTAGCGGGAGGCACCGGGGAGCTGTTTTTT. It yields the protein CASRLAGGTGELFF.

The chain joins TRBV19 to TRBJ2-7; 12 nucleotides match TRBD2. CDR1 and CDR2 from the germline V gene are LNHDA and SQIVND (reference sequence). V dropped 5 bases and J dropped 3; count of bases not matched to a gene: 8. The CDR3 has 16 residues. The CDR3 DNA sequence: TGTGCCAGTAGTCTCCGACTAGCGGGAGCCGGCTACGAGCAGTACTTC. It codes for CASSLRLAGAGYEQYF.

This sequence joins TRBV7-9 and TRBJ2-1; 7 bases map to TRBD2. Germline V gives CDR1 SEHNR, CDR2 FQNEAQ (reference sequence). Trimming at V came to 8 bases and at J to 6 bases, leaving 10 bases not matched to a gene. The CDR3 has 14 amino acids. CDR3 sequence: CASLGGTMINEQFF. CDR3 coding DNA: TGTGCCAGCCTCGGGGGGACGATGATCAATGAGCAGTTCTTC.

V is TRBV4-1 and J is TRBJ2-1; D possibly corresponds to TRBD2 (7 bases). Trimming cost V 0 bases and J 7 bases, with 22 bases left between them. The CDR3 extends over 18 amino acids. Germline lookup yields CDR1 MGHRA and CDR2 YSYEKL. CDR3 sequence reads: CASSQESGGLTSRNEQFF. The CDR3 nucleotides read TGCGCCAGCAGCCAAGAGAGTGGGGGGCTGACTAGCCGTAATGAGCAGTTCTTC.

The V and J genes are TRBV7-9 and TRBJ1-2; no definite D call. Germline CDR1 reads SEHNR; CDR2 reads FQNEAQ (reference sequence). The V end lost 2 bases, the J end lost 5 bases, and 12 bases lay between the germline ends. CDR3 length: 14 amino acids. The CDR3 bases are TGTGCCAGCAGCTTATTTGCGAGGGAATATGGCTACACCTTC. Encoded protein: CASSLFAREYGYTF.